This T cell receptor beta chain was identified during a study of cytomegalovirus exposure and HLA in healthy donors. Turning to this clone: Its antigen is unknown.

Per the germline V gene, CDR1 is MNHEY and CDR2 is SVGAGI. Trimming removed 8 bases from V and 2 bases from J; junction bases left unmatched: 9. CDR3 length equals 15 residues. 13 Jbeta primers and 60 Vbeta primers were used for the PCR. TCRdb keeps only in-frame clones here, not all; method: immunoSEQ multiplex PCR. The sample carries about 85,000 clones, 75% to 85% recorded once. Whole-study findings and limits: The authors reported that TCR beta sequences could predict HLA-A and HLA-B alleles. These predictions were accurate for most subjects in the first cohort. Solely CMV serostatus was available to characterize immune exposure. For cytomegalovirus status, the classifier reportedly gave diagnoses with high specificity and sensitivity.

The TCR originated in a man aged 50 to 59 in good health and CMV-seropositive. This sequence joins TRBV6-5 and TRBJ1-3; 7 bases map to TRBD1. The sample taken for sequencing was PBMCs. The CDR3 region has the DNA TGTGCCAGCGGCCGGACAGGTGTAACTGGAAACACCATATATTTT. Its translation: CASGRTGVTGNTIYF.